This T cell receptor beta chain was obtained from a study of Ad26.COV2.S vaccination and SARS-CoV-2 variants. Points from the study as a whole: CD8+ and CD4+ T cells specific for spike reportedly responded with substantial breadth after vaccination. The study found higher spike-specific TCR breadth in vaccine than placebo recipients. The study found similar non-spike TCR breadth in vaccine and placebo recipients.

The method was immunoSEQ multiplex PCR; TCRdb's version includes in-frame clones alone and lacks a portion of them. The table includes around 370,000 clones, about 91% detected once. This clone was seen just once. Antigen unknown. The TCR sequence derives from a human donor who had recovered from COVID-19. This sample comprised peripheral blood, obtained after recovery from COVID-19.

The CDR3 spells CASRTGTGGTEAFF. The CDR3, as DNA: TGTGCCAGCAGGACGGGGACGGGTGGCACTGAAGCTTTCTTT. The V gene is TRBV6-6, the J gene TRBJ1-1; D perhaps matches TRBD1 (5 bases). Trimming cost V 6 bases and J 4 bases, with 15 bases left between them. CDR3 length: 14 residues. The germline V gene encodes CDR1 MNHNY and CDR2 SVGAGI (reference sequence).